Sequencing of this T cell receptor beta chain was carried out in a study of blood T cell repertoires in COVID-19. Across the study: Nucleic acid was either cDNA or gDNA, and it came from T cells, B-cell-depleted T cells, or PBMCs.

This CDR3 is built from 13 residues. J gave up 3 bases and V 3 bases, and 2 bases lay outside the gene matches. Per the germline V gene, CDR1 is SGHRS and CDR2 is YFSETQ. TCRdb's copy holds only in-frame clones and misses some; the assay was immunoSEQ multiplex PCR. The table includes over 200,000 clones, around 84% detected once. Sequencing was performed on peripheral blood. This TCR was recovered from a man aged 45 to 65 with COVID-19, enrolled during active disease. The chain is built from TRBV5-1 and TRBJ1-1; 7 bases map to TRBD1. CDR3 in DNA: TGCGCCAGCAGCTCTCAGGGGGACACTGAAGCTTTCTTT. As protein: CASSSQGDTEAFF.